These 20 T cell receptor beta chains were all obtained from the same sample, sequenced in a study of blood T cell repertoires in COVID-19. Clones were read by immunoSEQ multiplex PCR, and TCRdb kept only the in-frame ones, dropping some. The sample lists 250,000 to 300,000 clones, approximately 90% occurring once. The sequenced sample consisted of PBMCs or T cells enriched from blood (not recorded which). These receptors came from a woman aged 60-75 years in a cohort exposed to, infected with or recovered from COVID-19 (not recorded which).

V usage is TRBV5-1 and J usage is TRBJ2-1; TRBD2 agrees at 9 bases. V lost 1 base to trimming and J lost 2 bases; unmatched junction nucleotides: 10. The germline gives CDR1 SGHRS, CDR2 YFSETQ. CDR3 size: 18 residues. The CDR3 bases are TGCGCCAGCAGCTTGAAGGTGATGGCGGGGGGGGCCTACAATGAGCAGTTCTTC. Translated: CASSLKVMAGGAYNEQFF. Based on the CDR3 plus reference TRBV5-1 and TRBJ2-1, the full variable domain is KAGVTQTPRYLIKTRGQQVTLSCSPISGHRSVSWYQQTPGQGLQFLFEYFSETQRNKGNFPGRFSGRQFSNSRSEMNVSTLELGDSALYLCASSLKVMAGGAYNEQFFGPGTRLTVL.

CDR3: CASSLGGQVPYEQYF. The CDR3 DNA is TGTGCCAGCAGCTTAGGAGGACAGGTTCCCTACGAGCAGTACTTC. The genes are TRBV7-2 and TRBJ2-7; TRBD1 agrees at 7 bases. Germline values: CDR1 SGHTA, CDR2 FQGNSA. The CDR3 contains 15 residues. V was clipped by 1 base and J by 2 bases; unmatched bases: 5.

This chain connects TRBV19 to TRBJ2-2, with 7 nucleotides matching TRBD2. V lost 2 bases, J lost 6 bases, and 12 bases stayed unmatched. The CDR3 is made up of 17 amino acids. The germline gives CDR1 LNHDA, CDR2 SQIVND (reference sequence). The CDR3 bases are TGTGCCAGTAGTATACCATACTCACAGCGGGACCCCGGGGAGCTGTTTTTT. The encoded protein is CASSIPYSQRDPGELFF.

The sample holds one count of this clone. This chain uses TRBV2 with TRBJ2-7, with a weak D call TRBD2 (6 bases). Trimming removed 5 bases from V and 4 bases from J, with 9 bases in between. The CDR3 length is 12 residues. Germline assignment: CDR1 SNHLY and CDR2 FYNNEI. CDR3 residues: CASSQGLYEQYF. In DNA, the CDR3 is TGTGCCAGCAGTCAGGGACTGTACGAGCAGTACTTC.

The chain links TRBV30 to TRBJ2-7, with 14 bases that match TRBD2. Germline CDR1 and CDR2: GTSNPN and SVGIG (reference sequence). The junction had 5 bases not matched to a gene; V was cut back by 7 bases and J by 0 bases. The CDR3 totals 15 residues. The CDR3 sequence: CAFRTSGRNSYEQYF. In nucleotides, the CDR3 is TGTGCCTTCAGGACTAGCGGGAGGAACTCCTACGAGCAGTACTTC.

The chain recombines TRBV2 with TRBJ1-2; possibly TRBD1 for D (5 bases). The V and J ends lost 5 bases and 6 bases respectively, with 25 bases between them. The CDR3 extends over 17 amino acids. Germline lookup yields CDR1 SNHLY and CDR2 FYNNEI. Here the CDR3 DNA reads TGTGCCAGCAGTCCCAGGGTTTTAAGGGTAACTGGTCATGGCTACACCTTC. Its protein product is CASSPRVLRVTGHGYTF.

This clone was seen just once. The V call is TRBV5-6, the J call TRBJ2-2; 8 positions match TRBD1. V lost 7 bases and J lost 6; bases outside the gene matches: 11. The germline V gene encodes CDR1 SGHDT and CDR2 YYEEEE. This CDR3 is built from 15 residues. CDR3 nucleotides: TGTGCCAGCTTATTCCGGACAGGGCGGGCCGGGGAGCTGTTTTTT. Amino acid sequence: CASLFRTGRAGELFF.

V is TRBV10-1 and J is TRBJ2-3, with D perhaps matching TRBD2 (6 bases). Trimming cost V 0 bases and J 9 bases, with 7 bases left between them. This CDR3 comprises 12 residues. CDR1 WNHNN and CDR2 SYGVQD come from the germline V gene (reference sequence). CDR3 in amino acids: CASSESRGTQYF. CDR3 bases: TGCGCCAGCAGTGAGTCCCGGGGGACGCAGTATTTT.

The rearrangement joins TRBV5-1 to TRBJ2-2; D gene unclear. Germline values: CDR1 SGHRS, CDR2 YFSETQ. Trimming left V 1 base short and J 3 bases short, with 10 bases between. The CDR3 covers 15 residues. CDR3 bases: TGCGCCAGCAGCTTGTTTCTTGGAGACACCGGGGAGCTGTTTTTT. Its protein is CASSLFLGDTGELFF.

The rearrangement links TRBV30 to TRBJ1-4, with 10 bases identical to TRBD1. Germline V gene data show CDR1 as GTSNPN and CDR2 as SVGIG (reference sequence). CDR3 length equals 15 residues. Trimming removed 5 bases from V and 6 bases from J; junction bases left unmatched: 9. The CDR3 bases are TGTGCCTGGGGCCCTGCCGGGACAGGGGATGAAAAACTGTTTTTT. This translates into CAWGPAGTGDEKLFF.

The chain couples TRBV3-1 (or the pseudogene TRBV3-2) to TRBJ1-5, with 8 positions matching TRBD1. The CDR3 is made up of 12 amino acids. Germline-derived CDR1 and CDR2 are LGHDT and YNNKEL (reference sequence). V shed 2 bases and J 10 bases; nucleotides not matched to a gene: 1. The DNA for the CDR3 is TGTGCCAGCAGCCAACAGGGGGCCCCCCAGCATTTT. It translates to CASSQQGAPQHF.

The CDR3 DNA is TGCGCCAGCAGCGAGGGGGCCTTGAACTATGGCTACACCTTC. It encodes CASSEGALNYGYTF. The chain employs TRBV5-1 and TRBJ1-2, with 7 bases fitting TRBD1. V lost 4 bases to trimming and J lost 2 bases; unmatched junction nucleotides: 5. Germline V gene data show CDR1 as SGHRS and CDR2 as YFSETQ. The CDR3 spans 14 residues.

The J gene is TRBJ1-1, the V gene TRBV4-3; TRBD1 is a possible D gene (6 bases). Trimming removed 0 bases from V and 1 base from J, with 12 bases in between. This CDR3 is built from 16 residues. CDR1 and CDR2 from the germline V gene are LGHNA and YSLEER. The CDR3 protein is CASSQDMRGQNTEAFF. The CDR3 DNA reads TGCGCCAGCAGCCAAGATATGCGGGGGCAGAACACTGAAGCTTTCTTT.

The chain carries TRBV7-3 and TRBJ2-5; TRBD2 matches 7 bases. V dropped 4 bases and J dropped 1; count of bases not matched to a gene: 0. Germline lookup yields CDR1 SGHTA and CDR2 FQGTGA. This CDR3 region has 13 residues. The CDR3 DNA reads TGTGCCAGCAGCTCGGGGGGCCAAGAGACCCAGTACTTC. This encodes CASSSGGQETQYF.

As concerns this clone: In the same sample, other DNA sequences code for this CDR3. The CDR3 DNA follows: TGTGCCAGCAGCGTAGATCGAGGCGAGCAGTACTTC. This gives the protein CASSVDRGEQYF. The chain couples TRBV9 to TRBJ2-7; D is unresolved. Germline CDR1 and CDR2: SGDLS and YYNGEE. V lost 0 bases and J 6 bases, leaving 7 bases between the germline ends. The CDR3 is 12 residues long.

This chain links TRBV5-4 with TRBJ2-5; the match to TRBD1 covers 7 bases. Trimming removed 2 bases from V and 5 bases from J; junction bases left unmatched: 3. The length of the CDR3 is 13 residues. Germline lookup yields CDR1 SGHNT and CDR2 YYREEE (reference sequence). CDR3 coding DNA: TGTGCCAGCAGCTTAGGGGGCCGGGAGACCCAGTACTTC. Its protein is CASSLGGRETQYF. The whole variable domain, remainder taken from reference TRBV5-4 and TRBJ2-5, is ETGVTQSPTHLIKTRGQQVTLRCSSQSGHNTVSWYQQALGQGPQFIFQYYREEENGRGNFPPRFSGLQFPNYSSELNVNALELDDSALYLCASSLGGRETQYFGPGTRLLVL.

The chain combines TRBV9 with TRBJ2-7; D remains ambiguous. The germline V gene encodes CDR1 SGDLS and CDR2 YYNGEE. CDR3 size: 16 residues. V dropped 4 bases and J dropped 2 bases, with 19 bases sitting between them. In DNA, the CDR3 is TGTGCCAGCAGCCCCCTTTGGGTAGCTAATACCTACGAGCAGTACTTC. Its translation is CASSPLWVANTYEQYF.

The CDR3 region is CASSLVLAGGIEQYF. The CDR3 nucleotides are TGTGCCAGCAGCTTAGTACTAGCGGGAGGTATCGAGCAGTACTTC. The chain employs TRBV7-2 and TRBJ2-7, with 12 bases aligning to TRBD2. Germline V gene lookup returns CDR1 SGHTA and CDR2 FQGNSA. This CDR3 is 15 amino acids long. Losses at the gene ends were 1 base for V and 6 bases for J; bases not matched to a gene: 4.

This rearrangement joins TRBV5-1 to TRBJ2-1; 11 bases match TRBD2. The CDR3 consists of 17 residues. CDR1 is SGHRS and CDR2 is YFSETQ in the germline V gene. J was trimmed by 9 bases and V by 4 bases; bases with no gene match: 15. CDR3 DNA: TGCGCCAGCAGCGGGCCGACTAGCGGGATTTCACGTAGTGAGCAGTTCTTC. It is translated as CASSGPTSGISRSEQFF.

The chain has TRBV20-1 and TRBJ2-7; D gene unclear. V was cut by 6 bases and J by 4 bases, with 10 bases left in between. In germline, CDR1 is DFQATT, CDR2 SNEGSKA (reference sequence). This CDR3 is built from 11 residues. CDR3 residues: CSAPSGYEQYF. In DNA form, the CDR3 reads TGCAGTGCCCCCTCGGGTTACGAGCAGTACTTC.